This section outlines one TCR beta chain sequence together with its context. With V trimmed by 1 base and J by 1 base, 5 bases remained unmatched. CDR3 length: 16 residues. Germline V gives CDR1 SGHTS, CDR2 YDEGEE. Assay: immunoSEQ multiplex PCR; the TCRdb copy retains only in-frame clones and omits some. The sample consists of about 380,000 clones, roughly 94% of them appearing once. This entry is derived from a study of shared T cell receptors in the human thymus. Sequences were obtained from thymocytes. The chain joins TRBV5-8 to TRBJ2-4; 7 bases agree with TRBD2. This sequence was found in a human donor. This CDR3 reads CASSLSGGAAKNIQYF. The CDR3 coding sequence is TGTGCCAGCAGCTTGTCGGGGGGTGCGGCCAAAAACATTCAGTACTTC.